These 6 T cell receptor beta chains originate from one sample sequenced in a study of shared clonotypes between healthy human individuals. Method: immunoSEQ multiplex PCR; TCRdb's copy keeps in-frame clones and lacks some. Found here are about 2.4 million clones, approximately 90% of them singletons; the top ten hold over 0.12%. Input material: naive CD4+ T cells sorted from blood. The subset was: CD45RA+ positively selected. The origin of the receptors is a man between 18 and 29 years old in good health.

The genes are TRBV5-1 and TRBJ2-5; D gene unclear. CDR3 length: 14 residues. In germline, CDR1 is SGHRS, CDR2 YFSETQ. Trimming took off 4 bases at V and 2 bases at J, with 12 bases between the two ends. Here the CDR3 reads CASSRLRVQETQYF. In DNA form, the CDR3 reads TGCGCCAGCAGCCGCCTTAGGGTTCAAGAGACCCAGTACTTC.

This clone was seen a few times. The V gene is TRBV18, the J gene TRBJ1-2; D gene ambiguous. This CDR3 has 13 residues. V was clipped by 2 bases and J by 7 bases, with 11 bases between them. Germline CDR1 and CDR2: KGHSH and LQKENI. The CDR3 nucleotides are TGTGCCAGCTCACCAACCGAGGGTTTTGGCTACACCTTC. Its protein is CASSPTEGFGYTF.

This chain joins TRBV11-2 and TRBJ2-7, with a weak D call TRBD2 (6 bases). The CDR3 contains 16 residues. V was trimmed by 1 base and J by 5 bases, leaving 18 bases between them. CDR1 SGHAT and CDR2 FQNNGV come from the germline V gene. The CDR3 spells CASSLVGGVLVNEQYF. The CDR3 nucleotides read TGTGCCAGCAGCTTAGTCGGCGGGGTATTGGTAAACGAGCAGTACTTC. Filled out from reference TRBV11-2 and TRBJ2-7, the complete variable domain reads EAGVAQSPRYKIIEKRQSVAFWCNPISGHATLYWYQQILGQGPKLLIQFQNNGVVDDSQLPKDRFSAERLKGVDSTLKIQPAKLEDSAVYLCASSLVGGVLVNEQYFGPGTRLTVT.

The rearrangement uses TRBV18 and TRBJ2-7; 8 bases are shared with TRBD1. This CDR3 is 13 amino acids long. Germline values: CDR1 KGHSH, CDR2 LQKENI. With 4 bases clipped from V and 6 bases from J, the junction kept 5 bases outside the gene matches. The CDR3 sequence: CASSRSGGAEQYF. The CDR3 DNA reads TGTGCCAGCTCACGATCAGGGGGCGCCGAGCAGTACTTC.

The chain carries TRBV18 and TRBJ2-7, with 9 bases lining up with TRBD1. V was clipped by 5 bases and J by 3 bases; unmatched bases: 8. The CDR3 contains 15 residues. Germline V gene sequence: CDR1 KGHSH, CDR2 LQKENI. In DNA form, the CDR3 reads TGTGCCAGCTCAACCAGGACAGGGGACGACTACGAGCAGTACTTC. Protein: CASSTRTGDDYEQYF. Filled out from reference TRBV18 and TRBJ2-7, the complete variable domain reads NAGVMQNPRHLVRRRGQEARLRCSPMKGHSHVYWYRQLPEEGLKFMVYLQKENIIDESGMPKERFSAEFPKEGPSILRIQQVVRGDSAAYFCASSTRTGDDYEQYFGPGTRLTVT.

This chain connects TRBV18 to TRBJ2-1; 11 nucleotides align to TRBD2. Germline lookup yields CDR1 KGHSH and CDR2 LQKENI. The CDR3 runs to 18 residues. The V gene end was trimmed by 4 bases and the J gene end by 3 bases; junction bases not matched to a gene: 11. In nucleotides, the CDR3 is TGTGCCAGCTCACAATCTCCCGCGGGACTAGCGGACTACAATGAGCAGTTCTTC. Its translation: CASSQSPAGLADYNEQFF.